What follows describes a single T cell receptor (beta chain). As yet, its antigen is unknown. The data stem from a study of T cell responses to AZD1222 COVID-19 vaccine. Study-level background: It was second doses at about 4 or about 12 weeks that were pooled. Study conclusions and caveats: Baseline antibody screening turned up just a handful of seropositive AZD1222 recipients. All repertoire sampling was performed exclusively after the peak T cell response. It should be noted that donors were predominantly white British and more often female, and clonal diversity was possibly underestimated.

V gave up 4 bases and J gave up 4 bases; unmatched junction bases: 7. This CDR3 has 14 residues. Germline lookup yields CDR1 SGHKS and CDR2 YYEKEE (reference sequence). TCRdb's copy holds only in-frame clones and misses some; the assay was immunoSEQ multiplex PCR. The sample records about 160,000 clones, about 93% being singletons. The sequence was collected from an adult in good health. The source was peripheral blood, collected on day 0 of AZD1222 vaccination. The rearrangement links TRBV5-5 to TRBJ2-5; 7 nucleotides agree with TRBD1. Here the CDR3 DNA reads TGTGCCAGCAGCACACTGGGACAGAGAGAGACCCAGTACTTC. Its translation: CASSTLGQRETQYF.